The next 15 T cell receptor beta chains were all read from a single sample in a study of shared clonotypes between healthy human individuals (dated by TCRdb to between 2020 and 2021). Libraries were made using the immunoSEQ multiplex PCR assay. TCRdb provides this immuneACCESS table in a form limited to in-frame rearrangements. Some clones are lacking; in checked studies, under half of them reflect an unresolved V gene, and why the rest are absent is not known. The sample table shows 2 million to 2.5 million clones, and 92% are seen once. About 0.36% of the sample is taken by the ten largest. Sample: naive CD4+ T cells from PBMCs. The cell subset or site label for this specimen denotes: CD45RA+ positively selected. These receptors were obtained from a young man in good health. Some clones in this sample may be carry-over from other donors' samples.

For the CDR3, the DNA is TGCGCCAGCAGCTTGTTACTAGCGGGAGATGCCAATGAGCAGTTCTTC. Amino acids: CASSLLLAGDANEQFF. The chain has TRBV5-1 and TRBJ2-1; 11 nucleotides agree with TRBD2. Trimming took 1 base from V and 6 from J; bases not matched to a gene: 6. The CDR3 is 16 amino acids. The V gene's germline CDR1 is SGHRS and CDR2 YFSETQ.

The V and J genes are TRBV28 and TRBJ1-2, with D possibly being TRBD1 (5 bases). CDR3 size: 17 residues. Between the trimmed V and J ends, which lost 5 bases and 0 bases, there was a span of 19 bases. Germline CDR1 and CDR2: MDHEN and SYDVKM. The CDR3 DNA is TGTGCCAGCAGTCCCCCTATGAGGGGCAGGACTAACTATGGCTACACCTTC. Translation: CASSPPMRGRTNYGYTF.

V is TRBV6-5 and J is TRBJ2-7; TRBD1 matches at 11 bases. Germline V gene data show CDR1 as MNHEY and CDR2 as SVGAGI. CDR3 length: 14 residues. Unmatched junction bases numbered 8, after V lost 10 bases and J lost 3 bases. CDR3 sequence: CATTRGQGVYEQYF. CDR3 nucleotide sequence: TGTGCCACCACTAGGGGACAGGGGGTCTACGAGCAGTACTTC.

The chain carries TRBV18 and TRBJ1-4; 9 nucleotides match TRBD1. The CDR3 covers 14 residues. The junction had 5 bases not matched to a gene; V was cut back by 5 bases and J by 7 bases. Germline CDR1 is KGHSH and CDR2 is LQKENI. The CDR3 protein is CASSSGTGLEKLFF. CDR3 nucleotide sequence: TGTGCCAGCTCATCCGGGACAGGGCTTGAAAAACTGTTTTTT.

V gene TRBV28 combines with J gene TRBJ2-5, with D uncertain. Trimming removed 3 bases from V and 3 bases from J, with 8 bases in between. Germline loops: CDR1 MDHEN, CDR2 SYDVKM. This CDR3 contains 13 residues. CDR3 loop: CASSFRTEETQYF. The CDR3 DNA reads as TGTGCCAGCAGTTTCAGGACCGAAGAGACCCAGTACTTC. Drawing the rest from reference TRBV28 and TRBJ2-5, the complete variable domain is DVKVTQSSRYLVKRTGEKVFLECVQDMDHENMFWYRQDPGLGLRLIYFSYDVKMKEKGDIPEGYSVSREKKERFSLILESASTNQTSMYLCASSFRTEETQYFGPGTRLLVL.

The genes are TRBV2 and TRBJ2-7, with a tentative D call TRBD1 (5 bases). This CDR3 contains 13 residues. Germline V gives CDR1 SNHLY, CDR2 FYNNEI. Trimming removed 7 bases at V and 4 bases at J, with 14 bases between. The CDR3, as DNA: TGTGCCAGCAACCCAGGGTATCTTTACGAGCAGTACTTC. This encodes CASNPGYLYEQYF.

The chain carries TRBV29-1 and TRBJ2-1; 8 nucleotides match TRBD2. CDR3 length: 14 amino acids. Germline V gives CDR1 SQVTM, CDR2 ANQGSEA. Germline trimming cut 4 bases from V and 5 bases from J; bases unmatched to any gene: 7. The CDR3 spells CSVGRLASNNEQFF. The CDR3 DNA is TGCAGCGTTGGCCGACTAGCGAGCAACAATGAGCAGTTCTTC.

CDR3 DNA sequence: TGCGCCAGCAGCTTGGGGGATCGGGACAGGGACAATGAGCAGTTCTTC. It encodes CASSLGDRDRDNEQFF. The chain has TRBV5-1 and TRBJ2-1, with TRBD1 matching 9 bases. The CDR3 loop spans 16 amino acids. J lost 5 bases, V lost 0 bases, and 6 bases had no gene match. The germline gives CDR1 SGHRS, CDR2 YFSETQ.

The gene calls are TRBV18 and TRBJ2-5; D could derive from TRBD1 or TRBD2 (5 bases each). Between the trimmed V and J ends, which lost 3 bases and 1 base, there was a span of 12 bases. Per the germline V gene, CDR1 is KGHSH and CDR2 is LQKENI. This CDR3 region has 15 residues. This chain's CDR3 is CASSPATGAQETQYF. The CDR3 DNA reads TGTGCCAGCTCACCGGCCACCGGGGCCCAAGAGACCCAGTACTTC.

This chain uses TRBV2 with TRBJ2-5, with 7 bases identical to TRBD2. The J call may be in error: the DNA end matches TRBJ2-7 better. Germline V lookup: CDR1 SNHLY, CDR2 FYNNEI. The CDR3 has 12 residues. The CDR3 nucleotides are TGTGCCAGCAATGCCCCGGGAGGCGAGCAGTACTTC. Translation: CASNAPGGEQYF.

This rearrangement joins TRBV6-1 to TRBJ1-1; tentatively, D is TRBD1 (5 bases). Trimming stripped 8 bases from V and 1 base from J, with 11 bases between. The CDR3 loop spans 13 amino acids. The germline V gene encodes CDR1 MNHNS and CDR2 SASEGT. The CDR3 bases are TGTGCCAGCTCCTCGCAGGGGAACACTGAAGCTTTCTTT. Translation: CASSSQGNTEAFF.

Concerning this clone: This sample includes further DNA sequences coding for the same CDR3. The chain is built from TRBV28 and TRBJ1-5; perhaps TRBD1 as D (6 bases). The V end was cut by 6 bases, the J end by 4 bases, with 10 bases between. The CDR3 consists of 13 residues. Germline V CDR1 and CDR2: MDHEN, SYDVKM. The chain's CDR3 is CASSQDSNQPQHF. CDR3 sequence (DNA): TGTGCCAGCAGCCAGGACAGTAATCAGCCCCAGCATTTT.

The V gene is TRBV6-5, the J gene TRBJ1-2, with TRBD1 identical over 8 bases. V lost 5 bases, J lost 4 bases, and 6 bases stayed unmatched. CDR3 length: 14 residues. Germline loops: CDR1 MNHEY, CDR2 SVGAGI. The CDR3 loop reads CASSDQGTGYGYTF. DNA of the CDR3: TGTGCCAGCAGTGACCAAGGGACAGGCTATGGCTACACCTTC.

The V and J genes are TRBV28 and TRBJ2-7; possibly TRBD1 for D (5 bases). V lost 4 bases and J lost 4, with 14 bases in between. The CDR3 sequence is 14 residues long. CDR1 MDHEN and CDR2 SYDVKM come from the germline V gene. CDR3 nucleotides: TGTGCCAGCAGTTCTTCCAGACAGCTTTACGAGCAGTACTTC. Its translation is CASSSSRQLYEQYF.

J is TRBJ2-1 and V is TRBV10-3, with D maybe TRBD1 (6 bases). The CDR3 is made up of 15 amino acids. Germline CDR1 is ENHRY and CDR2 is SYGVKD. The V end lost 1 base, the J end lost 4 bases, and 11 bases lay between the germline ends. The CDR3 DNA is TGTGCCATCAGTGAGTTGGCAGGGGCTTACAATGAGCAGTTCTTC. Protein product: CAISELAGAYNEQFF.